The T cell receptor beta chain under discussion was sequenced for a study of radiotherapy plus CTLA-4 blockade in lung cancer. At the level of the study: Patients showed objective responses in 15% to 20% of cases, and disease control was achieved by roughly 30%.

The V gene end was trimmed by 8 bases and the J gene end by 3 bases; junction bases not matched to a gene: 10. The length of the CDR3 is 15 residues. Germline CDR1 is SEHNR and CDR2 is FQNEAQ (reference sequence). The protocol was immunoSEQ multiplex PCR, while the TCRdb copy is restricted to in-frame clones and leaves out a portion. The sample has about 59,000 clones, 65% to 80% seen once. Note on this clone: Its antigen remains unknown.

Findings of the study overall: Tumor-origin TCR clones grew in blood after radiotherapy plus ipilimumab. Per reports, early blood T cell clone dynamics, plus interferon-beta, forecast response most strongly.

The genes are TRBV7-9 and TRBJ1-3; 7 bases are a match to TRBD1. The sample consisted of peripheral blood, taken from a patient treated with radiotherapy plus ipilimumab. The receptor was isolated from a human donor with non-small cell lung cancer whose response to radiotherapy plus ipilimumab could not be evaluated. The CDR3 nucleotides are TGTGCCAGCGTGTACGGGACAGAGGGTGGAAACACCATATATTTT. Its protein is CASVYGTEGGNTIYF.